This T cell receptor beta chain came from a study of T cell responses to AZD1222 COVID-19 vaccine (dated by TCRdb to the early 2020s). In terms of the full investigation: TCR sequencing was performed for approximately 240 trial participants, of whom about 210 were given two doses of AZD1222 and around 25 were given two doses of MenACWY control vaccine. Trial participants were enrolled by age into subgroups of 18-55, 56-69 and 70-plus years, and around 140, 26 and 57 TCR-sequenced participants, respectively, were included in these subgroups. The paper as a whole reports these results and caveats: The whole spike protein was spanned by vaccine-associated CD4 TCRs, and dominant responses were seen in regions 160-218 and 743-854. Because no day 14 peak-response samples were available, the repertoires could be characterized only after the peak T cell response. After two AZD1222 doses, spike-specific TCR breadth and depth were significantly higher than at day 0 and than in MenACWY recipients. The 56-69-year group was small, and its depth increase did not reach significance, likely because of low power. Reportedly, close to half of the unique spike-specific TCRs recognized epitopes lying outside the regions that are mutated in the B.1.351 and B.1.1.7 variants. Only a handful of AZD1222 recipients were SARS-CoV-2 seropositive at baseline, limiting conclusions about previously exposed vaccinees. Most participants were white British and females outnumbered males, and the authors suggested that clonal diversity may have been underestimated.

The CDR3 regions of human TCRbeta chains were analyzed by immunosequencing. As for how the authors treated the data: Repertoire TCRs were matched against a reference library of SARS-CoV-2-specific TCRs generated with the MIRA antigen-specificity platform. Breadth meant the fraction of unique TCRs that were SARS-CoV-2-associated, whereas depth meant the fraction of total T cells that were SARS-CoV-2-associated. Using the MIRA data, each spike-specific TCR was mapped to the spike region that the TCR reacts to and placed in a CD4 or CD8 class. Log10-transformed breadth and depth values were compared by one-way ANOVA with Sidak's multiple comparisons tests. Not all clones reach the TCRdb copy of this immuneACCESS table, which keeps in-frame sequences only. Checked studies attribute under half of the gap to unresolved V genes and leave the rest unexplained. V and J calls and clone size are as listed in that table; D and trimming were resolved from the DNA. Present in this sample are 160,000 or so clones, more than 75% of which were seen just once. In total, the top ten clones hold roughly 9.7% of the sample.

The table lists this clone with a count of one. Its antigen remains unidentified. Within one base of it there is no much larger clone, and no base qualities were kept. Between the V and J ends, shortened by 7 bases and 7 bases respectively, the junction contains 20 bases. CDR1 and CDR2, looked up from the germline V gene, are SQVTM and ANQGSEA. The CDR3, from cysteine to phenylalanine, totals 14 residues. Only the CDR3 region is kept as DNA, spanning 42 bases read in frame from base 1. The sample's time point label, in plain terms: about 28 days (+/-7) after the second vaccine dose. AZD1222 recipients with second doses at about 4 weeks or about 12 weeks were pooled, because spike-specific TCR depth and breadth did not differ between schedules. The vaccinee samples were drawn from two UK trials, COV001 and COV002, one of which was a single-blind randomized controlled phase 2/3 trial testing AZD1222 (ChAdOx1 nCoV-19) in healthy adults. For TCRbeta chain sequencing, PBMC samples from trial participants were taken at day 0 and at day 28 after the second dose.

This specimen was peripheral blood, taken 28 days after the second AZD1222 dose. The V and J genes are TRBV29-1 and TRBJ2-1, with TRBD1 as a weak D call on 5 bases. The clonotype comes from an adult who received the AZD1222 COVID-19 vaccine. This receptor has the CDR3 CSAKNQGSGNEQFF. The nucleotide sequence reads TGCAGCGCCAAGAACCAGGGATCTGGTAATGAGCAGTTCTTC.